A selection of T cell receptor beta chains follows, all from one sample in a study of post-analysis software for immune sequencing data. TCRdb redid the calling of the PCR reads with MiXCR, one entry per CDR3 protein. The data hold about 820,000 distinct CDR3 sequences, with about 50% observed a single time. Sequencing was done on a sample of blood. Source of these receptors: a girl aged 10-17 years with multiple sclerosis. Each CDR3 is given with its conserved first and last residue. D genes are given only for firm matches. A row's size may be missing; if present it is once, few, many or a size class.

d_gene: TRBD1
abundance: .
j_gene: TRBJ2-7
v_gene: TRBV29-1
CDR3nt: TGCAGCGTTGTCTCGGGACAGGGCTCCTACGAGCAGTACTTC
CDR3aa: CSVVSGQGSYEQYF

d_gene: .
abundance: few
j_gene: TRBJ2-1
v_gene: TRBV10-1
CDR3nt: TGCGCCAGCAGGCCCGACGGGCCCCCGGCTCTCAATGAGCAGTTCTTC
CDR3aa: CASRPDGPPALNEQFF

d_gene: TRBD1
abundance: .
j_gene: TRBJ1-2
v_gene: TRBV12-3/TRBV12-4
CDR3nt: TGTGCCAGCAGTTCCTACCGGGACAGGGCGGTATACACCTATGGCTACACCTTC
CDR3aa: CASSSYRDRAVYTYGYTF

d_gene: .
abundance: few
j_gene: TRBJ2-5
v_gene: TRBV20-1
CDR3nt: TGCAGTGCTAGAGGGGGGGCAGGAAAAGAGACCCAGTACTTC
CDR3aa: CSARGGAGKETQYF

d_gene: .
abundance: .
j_gene: TRBJ2-1
v_gene: TRBV5-1
CDR3nt: TGCGCCAGCAGCTTGGGTACGGATTCAGCCAATGAGCAGTTCTTC
CDR3aa: CASSLGTDSANEQFF

d_gene: TRBD1
abundance: .
j_gene: TRBJ2-7
v_gene: TRBV11-1
CDR3nt: TGTGCCAGCCACACCGGACAGGGGGGTTACGAGCAGTACTTC
CDR3aa: CASHTGQGGYEQYF

d_gene: .
abundance: .
j_gene: TRBJ1-4
v_gene: TRBV29-1
CDR3nt: TGCAGCGTTCGCGATAATGAAAAACTGTTTTTT
CDR3aa: CSVRDNEKLFF

d_gene: .
abundance: few
j_gene: TRBJ2-3
v_gene: TRBV6-6
CDR3nt: TGTGCCAGCAGTTACAGGAATTACGGACCAGATACGCAGTATTTT
CDR3aa: CASSYRNYGPDTQYF

d_gene: .
abundance: .
j_gene: TRBJ2-5
v_gene: TRBV30
CDR3nt: TGTGCCTGGGACACGGACGGCCGGGGAGAGACCCAGTACTTC
CDR3aa: CAWDTDGRGETQYF

d_gene: TRBD2
abundance: .
j_gene: TRBJ2-1
v_gene: TRBV29-1
CDR3nt: TGCAGCGTTGAATGGGCGGGAGATAGGAATGAGCAGTTCTTC
CDR3aa: CSVEWAGDRNEQFF

d_gene: .
abundance: .
j_gene: TRBJ1-2
v_gene: TRBV9
CDR3nt: TGTGCCAGCAGCATCACACCGGGAAGCTATGGCTACACCTTC
CDR3aa: CASSITPGSYGYTF

d_gene: TRBD2
abundance: few
j_gene: TRBJ2-7
v_gene: TRBV12-3/TRBV12-4
CDR3nt: TGTGCCAGCAGTTTACGGACTAGCGGGAGAAGGGACGAGCAGTACTTC
CDR3aa: CASSLRTSGRRDEQYF

d_gene: .
abundance: .
j_gene: TRBJ2-3
v_gene: TRBV20-1
CDR3nt: TGCAGTGCTTCCACTCGGGGCCAGCAGGATACGCAGTATTTT
CDR3aa: CSASTRGQQDTQYF

d_gene: .
abundance: .
j_gene: TRBJ2-1
v_gene: TRBV19
CDR3nt: TGTGCCAGTAGTATAGGACAGGTTTCCTACAATGAGCAGTTCTTC
CDR3aa: CASSIGQVSYNEQFF

d_gene: .
abundance: .
j_gene: TRBJ2-1
v_gene: TRBV5-1
CDR3nt: TGCGCCAGCAGCTGGGCCTTTAACCATGAGCAGTTCTTC
CDR3aa: CASSWAFNHEQFF

d_gene: .
abundance: once
j_gene: TRBJ2-1
v_gene: TRBV20-1
CDR3nt: TGCAGTGCTAGAGATCCCGAGACACCTGAAACCTACAATGAGCAGTTCTTC
CDR3aa: CSARDPETPETYNEQFF

d_gene: TRBD1
abundance: few
j_gene: TRBJ2-1
v_gene: TRBV7-3
CDR3nt: TGTGCCAGCAGCTCCACCGGGACAGGGCAGTTCTTC
CDR3aa: CASSSTGTGQFF

d_gene: .
abundance: .
j_gene: TRBJ2-1
v_gene: TRBV28
CDR3nt: TGTGCCAGCAGCCGGCCCCGGGCTTACAATGAGCAGTTCTTC
CDR3aa: CASSRPRAYNEQFF

d_gene: TRBD1
abundance: .
j_gene: TRBJ1-1
v_gene: TRBV7-8
CDR3nt: TGTGCCAGCAGCTTTCGCCTAGGGACAGGTTTGAACACTGAAGCTTTCTTT
CDR3aa: CASSFRLGTGLNTEAFF

d_gene: TRBD2
abundance: once
j_gene: TRBJ2-1
v_gene: TRBV20-1
CDR3nt: TGCAGTGCGCGGACTAGCTCAGGGGATGAGCAGTTCTTC
CDR3aa: CSARTSSGDEQFF

d_gene: .
abundance: .
j_gene: TRBJ1-2
v_gene: TRBV20-1
CDR3nt: TGCAGTGCTCCTCAGGGATATGGCTACACCTTC
CDR3aa: CSAPQGYGYTF

d_gene: .
abundance: once
j_gene: TRBJ2-1
v_gene: TRBV5-1
CDR3nt: TGCGCCAGCAGCACCACTAGTAACACCTACAATGAGCAGTTCTTC
CDR3aa: CASSTTSNTYNEQFF

d_gene: .
abundance: .
j_gene: TRBJ2-3
v_gene: TRBV7-2
CDR3nt: TGTGCCAGCAGCCGTCAATGGGCTAGGTTCTCTAGCACAGATACGCAGTATTTT
CDR3aa: CASSRQWARFSSTDTQYF

d_gene: TRBD2
abundance: .
j_gene: TRBJ2-7
v_gene: TRBV5-1
CDR3nt: TGCGCCAGCAGCCCCGGACTAGCCTACCACGAGCAGTACTTC
CDR3aa: CASSPGLAYHEQYF

d_gene: .
abundance: .
j_gene: TRBJ2-6
v_gene: TRBV29-1
CDR3nt: TGCAGCGTTGAAGGGACTCTCATGCCTGGGGCCAACGTCCTGACTTTC
CDR3aa: CSVEGTLMPGANVLTF